Given below is one T cell receptor beta chain in context. What it recognizes is unknown. The study ran its PCR with 60 Vbeta and 13 Jbeta primers. Using immunoSEQ multiplex PCR, the repertoire was profiled, and TCRdb retains in-frame clones only, with some absent. The table lists 150,000 to 200,000 clones, over 80% of them singletons, with around 2% in the top ten. These data belong to a study of cytomegalovirus exposure and HLA in healthy donors. General study findings and limits: It was only CMV serostatus that was available as immune exposure information. Most TCR sequences showed up rarely, but some public TCRs showed up in many donors.

This CDR3 spans 14 amino acids. V was cut by 6 bases and J by 3 bases, with 15 bases left in between. The germline gives CDR1 PRHDT, CDR2 FYEKMQ (reference sequence). The chain recombines TRBV13 with TRBJ2-7, with D tentatively TRBD2 (7 bases). Material for sequencing was PBMCs. The receptor's source is a human donor in good health. For the CDR3, the DNA is TGTGCCAGCAGAAGGGGGGGTACCAACTACGAGCAGTACTTC. As protein: CASRRGGTNYEQYF.